The 14 T cell receptor beta chains presented below share a single source sample, sequenced in a study of T-cell memory formation after mild COVID-19 (dated by TCRdb to the early 2020s). The receptor library was made with 5' RACE. The sample was run on an Illumina NovaSeq 6000. Using fastp trimming at Q25 and MiXCR clonotype assembly, TCRdb reanalyzed the public sequencing data and kept in-frame beta chains. Entries that share a CDR3 protein sequence are merged under the most common genes and DNA. The sample contains over 300,000 distinct CDR3 sequences, 20% to 25% of them found a single time. Together, the top ten hold 21% of the sample. The specimen sequenced was PBMCs or a T cell subset sorted from them (not recorded which). The receptors derive from a man aged 18 to 30 who had mild COVID-19 (a few samples of this study predate the infection). The sample titles of this study are shuffled in the database, so cell type and time point are left out; the donor was told from shared clones.

The J gene is TRBJ2-7, the V gene TRBV20-1, with D possibly being TRBD2 (5 bases). Germline CDR1 reads DFQATT; CDR2 reads SNEGSKA (reference sequence). This CDR3 has 12 residues. The V and J ends lost 3 bases and 2 bases respectively, with 8 bases between them. CDR3: CSASSGTYEQYV. In nucleotides, the CDR3 is TGCAGTGCTAGTTCGGGGACCTACGAGCAGTACGTC.

CDR3 nucleotide sequence: TGCGCCAGCAGCCTCGGGGACAGGGTCACCGGGGAGCTGTTTTTT. It yields the protein CASSLGDRVTGELFF. The gene calls are TRBV5-1 and TRBJ2-2, with 9 bases aligning to TRBD1. The germline gives CDR1 SGHRS, CDR2 YFSETQ. After removal of 4 bases from V and 4 bases from J, the junction contained 5 bases not matched to a gene. The CDR3 runs 15 residues.

The chain joins TRBV10-3 to TRBJ2-2, with 9 bases aligning to TRBD1. The V and J ends lost 11 bases and 4 bases, in that order; junction bases with no gene match: 8. The CDR3 has 14 residues. Germline CDR1 reads ENHRY; CDR2 reads SYGVKD. CDR3 amino acids: CAARQGESTGELFF. For the CDR3, the DNA is TGTGCCGCACGACAGGGGGAGAGCACCGGGGAGCTGTTTTTT.

V and J are TRBV4-1 and TRBJ2-7; D unclear. Germline V lookup: CDR1 MGHRA, CDR2 YSYEKL. Trimming removed 0 bases from V and 3 bases from J, with 9 bases in between. This CDR3 is 14 amino acids long. The CDR3 loop is CASSQENRVYEQYF. In nucleotides, the CDR3 is TGCGCCAGCAGCCAAGAGAACAGAGTCTACGAGCAGTACTTC.

This clonotype has ten or more counts. The rearrangement links TRBV7-2 to TRBJ2-2; D might be TRBD1 or TRBD2, each matching 5 bases. The CDR3 covers 14 residues. The V gene's germline CDR1 is SGHTA and CDR2 FQGNSA. Trimming cost V 7 bases and J 7 bases, with 16 bases left between them. CDR3 DNA: TGTGCCAGCATCTTGACCCCGAGGGGCGGGGAGCTGTTTTTT. This sequence encodes CASILTPRGGELFF.

The chain uses TRBV12-3 or TRBV12-4 and TRBJ2-2, with TRBD2 matching over 7 bases. The CDR3 length is 15 residues. V lost 6 bases and J lost 6; bases outside the gene matches: 10. CDR3 region: CASRPGLSVPGELFF. CDR3 coding DNA: TGTGCCAGCAGACCGGGACTATCGGTTCCCGGGGAGCTGTTTTTT.

This sequence joins TRBV9 and TRBJ1-4; D might be TRBD1 (5 bases). The CDR3 consists of 15 residues. From germline, CDR1 is SGDLS and CDR2 YYNGEE. V was pared by 3 bases and J by 4 bases, with 13 bases between. In DNA form, the CDR3 reads TGTGCCAGCAGCGAGTACGGGGCTGTTAATGAAAAACTGTTTTTT. Amino acids: CASSEYGAVNEKLFF.

Only a few counts were recorded for this clonotype. The gene calls are TRBV5-1 and TRBJ1-1, with 9 bases lining up with TRBD1. The J segment lost 0 bases and the V segment lost 2 bases, leaving 2 bases of the junction unmatched. Germline V CDR1 and CDR2: SGHRS, YFSETQ. The CDR3 extends over 15 amino acids. CDR3 region: CASSFRQGVNTEAFF. CDR3 DNA sequence: TGCGCCAGCAGCTTCCGACAGGGGGTGAACACTGAAGCTTTCTTT.

The rearrangement joins TRBV12-3 or TRBV12-4 to TRBJ1-1; D is undetermined. The V end was cut by 3 bases, the J end by 1 base, with 12 bases between. The CDR3 runs to 15 residues. The CDR3 bases are TGTGCCAGCAGTTTGCTGGAGCCTTGGAACACTGAAGCTTTCTTT. Translating it yields CASSLLEPWNTEAFF.

The V gene is TRBV12-3 or TRBV12-4, the J gene TRBJ1-1; D might be TRBD1 (5 bases). The CDR3 is made up of 14 amino acids. The V and J ends lost 6 bases and 4 bases respectively, with 15 bases between them. Written as DNA, the CDR3 is TGTGCCAGCAGGGGCACAGGTTTGGGCACTGAAGCTTTCTTT. This codes for CASRGTGLGTEAFF.

The rearrangement joins TRBV28 to TRBJ1-1, with TRBD1 identical over 8 bases. Germline CDR1 reads MDHEN; CDR2 reads SYDVKM. The ends lost 5 bases at V and 0 bases at J; junction bases unmatched: 5. The CDR3 totals 15 residues. In DNA, the CDR3 is TGTGCCAGCAGTCCTTGGACAGGGATGAACACTGAAGCTTTCTTT. Amino acids: CASSPWTGMNTEAFF.

This clonotype was counted only a few times. This chain links TRBV18 with TRBJ1-1; D is unclear. There are 15 residues in the CDR3. Trimming took 3 bases from V and 0 from J, leaving 11 bases between them. CDR1 is KGHSH, CDR2 LQKENI, per germline. CDR3: CASSPRQLMNTEAFF. The CDR3 bases are TGTGCCAGCTCACCGAGGCAGCTTATGAACACTGAAGCTTTCTTT.

The chain employs TRBV4-1 and TRBJ1-5, with D perhaps TRBD1 (6 bases). The CDR3 loop spans 16 amino acids. The germline gives CDR1 MGHRA, CDR2 YSYEKL. The V and J ends lost 1 base and 8 bases respectively, with 18 bases between them. The chain's CDR3 is CASSQVETGVGKPQHF. DNA for the CDR3: TGCGCCAGCAGCCAAGTCGAGACAGGAGTTGGGAAGCCCCAGCATTTT.

The CDR3 nucleotides are TGTGCCAGCAGCTTACTATCCAGGGAAACAGATACGCAGTATTTT. It translates to CASSLLSRETDTQYF. J is TRBJ2-3 and V is TRBV7-2, with a possible D match to TRBD1 (5 bases). CDR3 length: 15 residues. V lost 2 bases and J 3 bases, leaving 12 bases between the germline ends. Per the germline V gene, CDR1 is SGHTA and CDR2 is FQGNSA.